This T cell receptor (beta chain) was sequenced for a study of T-cell reconstitution after alpha-beta-depleted transplantation in children (TCRdb year 2016). General notes on the study: Using TCR repertoire profiling, the study followed T-cell immune reconstitution in a quantitative way in children after TCRalphabeta/CD19-depleted allogeneic hematopoietic cell transplantation.

CDR1 MNHEY and CDR2 SVGAGI are derived from the germline V gene. Relative to germline, V is missing 2 bases and J is missing 1 base, with 5 bases of the junction outside any gene match. Reading from cysteine to phenylalanine, the CDR3 counts 15 amino acids. The DNA shown is the 45-base CDR3, in frame from base 1. The library was generated by PCR. The instrument was an Illumina HiSeq 2500. Molecular barcoding was employed in the preparation of TCR libraries, with unique molecular identifiers being used to normalize TCRbeta repertoire quantification. Using fastp at Q25 and MiXCR, TCRdb reprocessed the public reads and kept productive beta chains. When rows share a CDR3 protein, they turn into one entry using the most common DNA and genes. The sample records more than 90,000 distinct CDR3 sequences, 7% to 9% of which are singletons. The ten largest clones capture 5.5% to 8% of the sample. This clonotype qualifies as medium-sized (0.01 to 0.1%). This receptor's antigen is unknown. Base qualities were left out, and no much larger clone turns up one base away.

The receptor chain draws on TRBV6-5 and TRBJ2-7; TRBD1 fits 7 bases in the junction. The sample in question was PBMCs from the stem cell graft donor, obtained from the stem cell graft. The receptor comes from a human donor who donated a stem cell graft to a child with congenital amegakaryocytic thrombocytopenia. The CDR3 protein sequence reads: CASSYNGDSSYEQYF. The DNA sequence follows: TGTGCCAGCAGTTACAATGGGGACAGTTCCTACGAGCAGTACTTC.